This T cell receptor (beta chain) emerged from a study of control samples from healthy donors and cancer patients. The protocol was immunoSEQ multiplex PCR, while the TCRdb copy is restricted to in-frame clones and leaves out a portion. The sample has about 180,000 clones, 90% to 95% seen once; the top ten hold just over 1.4%. Germline V lookup: CDR1 GTSNPN, CDR2 SVGIG (reference sequence). The CDR3 covers 15 residues. With V trimmed by 5 bases and J by 2 bases, 9 bases remained unmatched. The TCR comes from a man aged 25 to 40 in good health. The V gene is TRBV30, the J gene TRBJ1-5, with 7 bases fitting TRBD1. Sequencing was performed on blood. The CDR3 sequence is CAWGRQGGRNQPQHF. CDR3 DNA sequence: TGTGCCTGGGGCAGACAGGGTGGTCGCAATCAGCCCCAGCATTTT.